The 7 T cell receptor beta chains below all came from one sample that was sequenced in a study of cytomegalovirus exposure and HLA in healthy donors. The primer mix had 60 Vbeta and 13 Jbeta primers. Sequencing used immunoSEQ multiplex PCR; TCRdb keeps in-frame clones, though not all of them. Its listing shows some 130,000 clones. Sample: PBMCs. The receptors were sampled from a woman between 35 and 50 years old in good health and CMV-seropositive.

V and J are TRBV6-5 and TRBJ1-4; 9 bases fit TRBD1. J lost 10 bases, V lost 4 bases, and 13 bases had no gene match. The CDR3 sequence is 16 residues long. Germline V gives CDR1 MNHEY, CDR2 SVGAGI. CDR3 sequence (DNA): TGTGCCAGCAGTTCGAGAACCGGGACAGGGAGTCTAAAACTGTTTTTT. Its protein product is CASSSRTGTGSLKLFF.

The gene calls are TRBV5-1 and TRBJ1-4; D is ambiguous. Trimming took off 4 bases at V and 8 bases at J, with 12 bases between the two ends. Germline V gene lookup returns CDR1 SGHRS and CDR2 YFSETQ. This CDR3 contains 13 residues. The CDR3 DNA follows: TGCGCCAGCAGCCCCATAATCGGGGAAAAACTGTTTTTT. Amino acids: CASSPIIGEKLFF.

The chain links TRBV14 to TRBJ1-2, with a possible D match to TRBD1 (5 bases). Germline CDR1 reads SGHDN; CDR2 reads FVKESK. CDR3 length equals 16 residues. V was cut by 0 bases and J by 3 bases, with 14 bases left in between. The CDR3 nucleotides are TGTGCCAGCAGCCAAGATCTTGGGGGGGACTACTATGGCTACACCTTC. Its translation: CASSQDLGGDYYGYTF.

The chain carries TRBV30 and TRBJ2-3, with D perhaps TRBD2 (6 bases). V lost 0 bases and J 5 bases, leaving 18 bases between the germline ends. CDR1 GTSNPN and CDR2 SVGIG come from the germline V gene (reference sequence). This CDR3 is 16 amino acids long. The CDR3 nucleotides are TGTGCCTGGAGTGTAAAAGGTAGCGGCAGAAGAGATACGCAGTATTTT. Residues: CAWSVKGSGRRDTQYF.

This chain uses TRBV7-2 with TRBJ2-5, with 14 bases fitting TRBD2. Germline CDR1 reads SGHTA; CDR2 reads FQGNSA. CDR3 length: 16 amino acids. The ends lost 5 bases at V and 7 bases at J; junction bases unmatched: 9. Here the CDR3 DNA reads TGTGCCAGCAGCAAACGACTAGCGGGAGGGGAAGGGACCCAGTACTTC. Translated, it gives CASSKRLAGGEGTQYF.

The chain recombines TRBV5-1 with TRBJ2-2; 7 positions match TRBD2. From germline, CDR1 is SGHRS and CDR2 YFSETQ. The CDR3 loop spans 15 amino acids. After removal of 4 bases from V and 1 base from J, the junction contained 4 bases not matched to a gene. The CDR3 here is CASSIGGRNTGELFF. The CDR3 nucleotides are TGCGCCAGCAGCATCGGCGGGAGGAACACCGGGGAGCTGTTTTTT.

The chain carries TRBV27 and TRBJ2-7; TRBD2 matches at 12 bases. The CDR3 is 17 amino acids. V trimming: 0 bases; J trimming: 4 bases; junction bases outside the gene matches: 7. Germline V gives CDR1 MNHEY, CDR2 SMNVEV (reference sequence). The CDR3: CASSLSRLAGVSYEQYF. The CDR3 nucleotides read TGTGCCAGCAGTTTATCGAGACTAGCGGGAGTGAGTTACGAGCAGTACTTC.